This T cell receptor (beta chain) was retrieved from a study of control samples from healthy donors and cancer patients. Germline V gives CDR1 LNHDA, CDR2 SQIVND (reference sequence). This CDR3 contains 15 residues. J was trimmed by 3 bases and V by 9 bases; bases with no gene match: 13. The protocol was immunoSEQ multiplex PCR, while the TCRdb copy is restricted to in-frame clones and leaves out a portion. Of more than 65,000 clones in the sample, around 80% are singletons; the top ten hold 15% to 18%. Sequenced material: blood. This TCR derives from a man in his 60s in good health. The chain joins TRBV19 to TRBJ1-2; TRBD1 aligns across 7 bases. The CDR3 spells CASSEGARRYYGYTF. The DNA of the CDR3 is TGTGCCAGCTCGGAGGGGGCCAGGCGCTACTATGGCTACACCTTC.